These 30 T cell receptor beta chains were all obtained from the same sample, sequenced in a study of T cell responses to AZD1222 COVID-19 vaccine (dated by TCRdb to about 2021). The library was obtained by the immunoSEQ multiplex PCR assay. TCRdb obtained this table from immuneACCESS and retained in-frame rearrangements with V and J assigned. These tables miss some clones; where compared with another copy, unresolved V genes account for less than half of the shortfall, and the remainder is unexplained. The sample table lists some 130,000 clones, approximately 91% of them with a count of one. Under 1.2% of the sample is held by the ten biggest clonotypes. Explained via the paper, the time point label denotes: about 28 days (+/-7) after the second vaccine dose. The sequencing used peripheral blood, collected 28 days after the second AZD1222 dose. These receptors all stem from an adult who received the AZD1222 COVID-19 vaccine.

The gene calls are TRBV6-5 and TRBJ2-7, with D tentatively TRBD1 (5 bases). The V end lost 10 bases, the J end lost 0 bases, and 13 bases lay between the germline ends. The CDR3 is 13 residues long. CDR1 and CDR2 (germline): MNHEY, SVGAGI. CDR3 amino acids: CATQQVPSYEQYF. Written as DNA, the CDR3 is TGTGCCACCCAACAGGTTCCCTCCTACGAGCAGTACTTC.

V usage is TRBV20-1 and J usage is TRBJ2-7; tentative D call: TRBD2 (5 bases). The germline gives CDR1 DFQATT, CDR2 SNEGSKA (reference sequence). V shed 3 bases and J shed 0 bases, with 15 bases lying between them. The CDR3 sequence is 15 residues long. CDR3 sequence: CSASVPGVPSYEQYF. DNA of the CDR3: TGCAGTGCTAGTGTCCCCGGGGTCCCCTCCTACGAGCAGTACTTC.

This chain joins TRBV12-3 or TRBV12-4 and TRBJ1-6; D is uncertain. Deletions cut 2 bases from V and 10 bases from J, with 6 bases between. This CDR3 contains 12 residues. The CDR3 reads CASSLNLSPLHF. DNA for the CDR3: TGTGCCAGCAGTTTAAACCTATCACCCCTCCACTTT.

This clone has more than one count but fewer than ten. The gene calls are TRBV28 and TRBJ1-4; D gene uncertain. Germline lookup yields CDR1 MDHEN and CDR2 SYDVKM. The CDR3 spans 14 residues. Trimming stripped 6 bases from V and 4 bases from J, with 12 bases between. The CDR3 protein is CASSLGGFNEKLFF. The CDR3, as DNA: TGTGCCAGCAGCTTAGGAGGGTTTAATGAAAAACTGTTTTTT.

This sequence joins TRBV6-5 and TRBJ2-7, with TRBD1 identical over 7 bases. Germline assignment: CDR1 MNHEY and CDR2 SVGAGI. With 5 bases clipped from V and 7 bases from J, the junction kept 14 bases outside the gene matches. The CDR3 loop spans 15 amino acids. CDR3 protein: CASSQPPGQTPEQYF. CDR3 nucleotide sequence: TGTGCCAGCAGTCAACCCCCGGGACAGACACCTGAGCAGTACTTC.

The chain combines TRBV7-9 with TRBJ2-7; either TRBD1 or TRBD2 may fit D (5 bases each). The V and J ends lost 5 bases and 3 bases respectively, with 17 bases between them. Per the germline V gene, CDR1 is SEHNR and CDR2 is FQNEAQ (reference sequence). The CDR3 is 15 amino acids. CDR3 protein: CASSPGWGKSYEQYF. In DNA, the CDR3 is TGTGCCAGCAGCCCAGGTTGGGGGAAAAGCTACGAGCAGTACTTC.

This clone occurred a few times. This chain joins TRBV2 and TRBJ2-3; TRBD1 is a possible D gene (5 bases). CDR1 is SNHLY and CDR2 is FYNNEI in the germline V gene. V was shortened by 2 bases and J by 7 bases, with 7 bases between the two germline ends. The CDR3 contains 12 residues. The CDR3 here is CASSERGNTQYF. In DNA form, the CDR3 reads TGTGCCAGCAGTGAAAGGGGAAATACGCAGTATTTT. The whole variable domain, filled in from reference TRBV2 and TRBJ2-3, reads EPEVTQTPSHQVTQMGQEVILRCVPISNHLYFYWYRQILGQKVEFLVSFYNNEISEKSEIFDDQFSVERPDGSNFTLKIRSTKLEDSAMYFCASSERGNTQYFGPGTRLTVL.

The chain links TRBV28 to TRBJ1-3; a possible D gene is TRBD1 (5 bases). The germline CDR1 and CDR2 sequences are MDHEN and SYDVKM. Trimming shortened V by 1 base and J by 6 bases, and 13 bases separated the two germline ends. This CDR3 comprises 15 residues. CDR3 coding DNA: TGTGCCAGCAGTTTATCGCCGGGACCCCTAAACACCATATATTTT. This translates into CASSLSPGPLNTIYF. Full variable domain (outside the CDR3, taken from reference TRBV28 and TRBJ1-3): DVKVTQSSRYLVKRTGEKVFLECVQDMDHENMFWYRQDPGLGLRLIYFSYDVKMKEKGDIPEGYSVSREKKERFSLILESASTNQTSMYLCASSLSPGPLNTIYFGEGSWLTVV.

The gene calls are TRBV5-1 and TRBJ1-1; D is ambiguous. The CDR3 has 13 residues. Germline CDR1 is SGHRS and CDR2 is YFSETQ. Trimming stripped 8 bases from V and 0 bases from J, with 11 bases between. The CDR3 coding sequence is TGCGCCAGTACGGGAGACATGAACACTGAAGCTTTCTTT. Translating gives CASTGDMNTEAFF.

In DNA form, the CDR3 reads TGTGCCAGCAGCTTACGGACTAGCGGGATTAACTCCTACAATGAGCAGTTCTTC. Translation: CASSLRTSGINSYNEQFF. The chain combines TRBV7-6 with TRBJ2-1, with TRBD2 matching over 12 bases. V trimming: 2 bases; J trimming: 0 bases; junction bases outside the gene matches: 5. CDR1 and CDR2 from the germline V gene are SGHVS and FNYEAQ. The CDR3 loop spans 18 amino acids.

The J gene is TRBJ2-5, the V gene TRBV5-5; 12 nucleotides align to TRBD2. From germline, CDR1 is SGHKS and CDR2 YYEKEE (reference sequence). The CDR3 runs to 16 residues. V shed 2 bases and J 5 bases; nucleotides not matched to a gene: 7. As DNA, the CDR3 is TGTGCCAGCAGCTTCGTCGCTAGCGGGAGGGCCGAGACCCAGTACTTC. Translating it yields CASSFVASGRAETQYF.

The genes are TRBV2 and TRBJ2-7; D could derive from TRBD1 or TRBD2 (5 bases each). Trimming removed 11 bases at V and 0 bases at J, with 26 bases between. The CDR3 length is 17 residues. Germline V gene lookup returns CDR1 SNHLY and CDR2 FYNNEI. CDR3 sequence reads: CAESGGDGKGNSYEQYF. The CDR3 region has the DNA TGTGCCGAAAGTGGTGGGGACGGGAAGGGTAACTCCTACGAGCAGTACTTC.

This sequence joins TRBV21-1 and TRBJ2-3; TRBD1 is taken as the D call from the table, unchecked against the DNA. TRBV21-1 represents a pseudogene. This CDR3 is built from 15 residues. The CDR3 sequence: CASVIRHPSTDTQYF. The CDR3 nucleotides read TGTGCCAGCGTCATCAGGCACCCTAGCACAGATACGCAGTATTTT.

V and J are TRBV19 and TRBJ1-5; D is unresolved. Germline loops: CDR1 LNHDA, CDR2 SQIVND (reference sequence). The CDR3 runs 15 residues. V lost 8 bases, J lost 0 bases, and 14 bases lay in between. The CDR3 reads CASRMSAGSNQPQHF. CDR3 DNA: TGTGCCAGTCGAATGTCGGCGGGTAGCAATCAGCCCCAGCATTTT.

This clone was observed a single time. This chain's CDR3 is CASSQDRLASYEQYF. CDR3 nucleotides: TGTGCCAGCAGCCAAGATCGTCTAGCGAGCTACGAGCAGTACTTC. The chain combines TRBV3-1 (or the pseudogene TRBV3-2) with TRBJ2-7; the D gene is possibly TRBD2 (6 bases). Per germline, CDR1 LGHDT and CDR2 YNNKEL (reference sequence). The germline V and J ends were trimmed by 0 bases and 3 bases, with 12 bases remaining between them. The CDR3 extends over 15 amino acids.

This chain joins TRBV27 and TRBJ2-1, with 9 bases that match TRBD2. Germline V gene lookup returns CDR1 MNHEY and CDR2 SMNVEV (reference sequence). Trimming took 7 bases from V and 7 from J; bases not matched to a gene: 20. The CDR3 length is 18 residues. As DNA, the CDR3 is TGTGCCAGCACCTCCACGGCGGCTAGCGGGACCTGGTATAATGAGCAGTTCTTC. Translating gives CASTSTAASGTWYNEQFF.

This clone is a singleton in its sample. This chain connects TRBV7-8 to TRBJ2-2, with D possibly being TRBD1 or TRBD2 (6 bases each). The CDR3 totals 19 residues. V lost 1 base, J lost 2 bases, and 20 bases lay in between. CDR1 SGHVS and CDR2 FQNEAQ come from the germline V gene. The CDR3 nucleotides read TGTGCCAGCAGCTTAGTCCTGTCGGGGGCCTGGGGAAACACCGGGGAGCTGTTTTTT. It translates to CASSLVLSGAWGNTGELFF.

The genes are TRBV9 and TRBJ2-6; tentatively, D is TRBD2 (6 bases). V lost 1 base and J lost 0, with 23 bases in between. Germline V gives CDR1 SGDLS, CDR2 YYNGEE. This CDR3 spans 21 amino acids. The chain's CDR3 is CASSVPPRPSWGDSGANVLTF. DNA of the CDR3: TGTGCCAGCAGCGTACCCCCCCGCCCTTCTTGGGGGGACTCTGGGGCCAACGTCCTGACTTTC.

The rearrangement joins TRBV4-1 to TRBJ1-1, with D possibly TRBD1 on 5 matching bases. Germline lookup yields CDR1 MGHRA and CDR2 YSYEKL. Trimming took off 0 bases at V and 7 bases at J, with 12 bases between the two ends. This CDR3 is 14 amino acids long. The CDR3 DNA sequence: TGCGCCAGCAGCCAAGATCATCGGGACGGTGAAGCTTTCTTT. Protein: CASSQDHRDGEAFF.

This chain uses TRBV20-1 with TRBJ2-5; D may be TRBD2 (5 bases). Between the trimmed V and J ends, which lost 1 base and 6 bases, there was a span of 6 bases. Germline V gene sequence: CDR1 DFQATT, CDR2 SNEGSKA (reference sequence). CDR3 length: 11 amino acids. This CDR3 is CSARVGKTQYF. CDR3 nucleotide sequence: TGCAGTGCTAGAGTCGGGAAGACCCAGTACTTC.

This clone showed up just once. The rearrangement links TRBV3-1 (or the pseudogene TRBV3-2) to TRBJ2-1; TRBD2 matches 8 bases. Germline V CDR1 and CDR2: LGHDT, YNNKEL (reference sequence). There are 16 residues in the CDR3. J lost 4 bases, V lost 3 bases, and 8 bases had no gene match. The CDR3 spells CASSHLAGRNYNEQFF. The CDR3 region has the DNA TGTGCCAGCAGCCACCTAGCGGGCCGAAATTACAATGAGCAGTTCTTC.

The chain joins TRBV9 to TRBJ2-7; tentatively, D is TRBD1 (6 bases). V was cut by 3 bases and J by 0 bases, with 16 bases left in between. Germline V gene sequence: CDR1 SGDLS, CDR2 YYNGEE. This CDR3 contains 16 residues. CDR3 in amino acids: CASSDSLQGSSYEQYF. CDR3 nucleotides: TGTGCCAGCAGCGACTCCCTCCAGGGGAGCTCCTACGAGCAGTACTTC.

CDR3 sequence reads: CASSFGGGGYEQYF. DNA for the CDR3: TGTGCCAGCAGTTTTGGGGGGGGAGGCTACGAGCAGTACTTC. The chain combines TRBV27 with TRBJ2-7, with 7 bases lining up with TRBD2. Germline-derived CDR1 and CDR2 are MNHEY and SMNVEV (reference sequence). Trimming cost V 3 bases and J 3 bases; bases outside gene matches: 5. The CDR3 consists of 14 residues.

The gene calls are TRBV19 and TRBJ2-3; the D gene is possibly TRBD2 (6 bases). Germline CDR1 reads LNHDA; CDR2 reads SQIVND (reference sequence). V was clipped by 8 bases and J by 3 bases, with 15 bases between them. The CDR3 runs to 14 residues. The CDR3 spells CASGLRGGTDTQYF. CDR3 DNA: TGTGCCAGTGGGTTGAGGGGAGGAACAGATACGCAGTATTTT.

This rearrangement joins TRBV7-9 to TRBJ2-7; maybe TRBD1 (5 bases). Trimming left V 2 bases short and J 6 bases short, with 5 bases between. This CDR3 has 11 residues. Germline-derived CDR1 and CDR2 are SEHNR and FQNEAQ (reference sequence). The CDR3 DNA follows: TGTGCCAGCAGCTTAAGGGGCGAGCAGTACTTC. The encoded protein is CASSLRGEQYF. The full variable domain, completed using reference TRBV7-9 and TRBJ2-7, is DTGVSQNPRHKITKRGQNVTFRCDPISEHNRLYWYRQTLGQGPEFLTYFQNEAQLEKSRLLSDRFSAERPKGSFSTLEIQRTEQGDSAMYLCASSLRGEQYFGPGTRLTVT.

The rearrangement joins TRBV6-5 to TRBJ2-7; no clear D gene. Looked up from germline, CDR1 is MNHEY and CDR2 is SVGAGI. Deletions cut 7 bases from V and 3 bases from J, with 19 bases between. CDR3 length equals 15 residues. The CDR3 spells CASKGRNSSFYEQYF. As DNA, the CDR3 is TGTGCCAGCAAGGGCCGGAACAGTTCCTTCTACGAGCAGTACTTC.

This sequence joins TRBV28 and TRBJ2-6; the D is unclear. Germline-derived CDR1 and CDR2 are MDHEN and SYDVKM. V was cut by 4 bases and J by 2 bases, with 9 bases left in between. The CDR3 spans 15 residues. CDR3 residues: CASSSRSTGANVLTF. Written as DNA, the CDR3 is TGTGCCAGCAGTTCACGCTCGACTGGGGCCAACGTCCTGACTTTC.

The chain recombines TRBV19 with TRBJ1-1; weak D call: TRBD1 (6 bases). This CDR3 region has 16 residues. V was cut by 5 bases and J by 4 bases, with 20 bases left in between. The V gene's germline CDR1 is LNHDA and CDR2 SQIVND (reference sequence). The DNA for the CDR3 is TGTGCCAGTAGTCAATCCGCCTATGGACAGCTCACTGAAGCTTTCTTT. Its translation is CASSQSAYGQLTEAFF.

The rearrangement uses TRBV28 and TRBJ1-2, with a possible D match to TRBD1 (5 bases). The V end lost 5 bases, the J end lost 5 bases, and 15 bases lay between the germline ends. Germline V CDR1 and CDR2: MDHEN, SYDVKM. The CDR3 is 14 amino acids. The CDR3 region is CASSPSGRGYGYTF. CDR3 DNA sequence: TGTGCCAGCAGTCCGTCGGGGCGGGGGTATGGCTACACCTTC.

This chain joins TRBV5-5 and TRBJ1-1; D is undetermined. Germline V gene sequence: CDR1 SGHKS, CDR2 YYEKEE (reference sequence). V lost 0 bases to trimming and J lost 3 bases, with 9 bases between them. The CDR3 has 14 residues. Written as DNA, the CDR3 is TGTGCCAGCAGCTTGGTGGTAGGGTACACTGAAGCTTTCTTT. This gives the protein CASSLVVGYTEAFF.